This T cell receptor beta chain was documented in a study of blood T cell repertoires in COVID-19 (dated by TCRdb to between 2020 and 2021). A note on the overall study: Collaborator samples came from the United States, Italy and Spain and covered acute and convalescent phases of COVID-19. The material from the prospective study consisted of cDNA or gDNA derived from T cells, B-cell-depleted T cells, or PBMCs. Subjects who had been exposed to COVID-19, were actively infected with it, or had recovered from it provided the deeply sampled blood TCRbeta repertoires that made up the dataset. The repertoires were released in a freely available public database intended as a resource for research on the immune response to SARS-CoV-2. The samples were drawn from two sources: the first 160 participants of the ongoing ImmuneRACE study, and some 1,300 subjects contributed by 6 global collaborators. The sample metadata nearly always contained a de-identified subject ID, COVID-19 status, age in years and sex. Where available, HLA class I and class II types were obtained from metadata supplied by the sample provider rather than from assay-based typing. What the study reported, not specific to this receptor: How much clinical and demographic metadata was included differed by source and by participant, and the metadata was provided uncurated.

TCRbeta CDR3 regions were amplified from genomic DNA using the immunoSEQ Assay, a bias-controlled multiplex PCR. As for how the authors treated the data: Within the assay, amplification of reference gene primers was used to estimate how many nucleated cells each sample contained. Sequence reads were collapsed and filtered to measure the absolute abundance of every unique TCRbeta CDR3 rearrangement. For each sample, productive Simpson clonality was calculated as the square root of Simpson's diversity index across productive rearrangements. The table was pulled from immuneACCESS by TCRdb, which kept in-frame rearrangements only. Such tables lose some clones; where checked, under half of the loss comes from unresolved V genes, and the rest has no known cause. From that table come the V and J calls and clone size; the DNA was used to work out D and trimming. Across this sample there are 200,000 to 250,000 clones, with roughly four fifths seen only once. The top ten constitute 2% to 2.5% of the sample.

The CDR3 numbers 15 residues from cysteine through phenylalanine. The kept DNA is CDR3 alone, 45 bases in frame from the first base. The germline V gene (reference sequence) specifies LNHDA as CDR1 and SQIVND as CDR2. V is cut back by 5 bases and J by 4 bases, with 6 bases in the junction unmatched. Of note for this clone: The target of this receptor is not known. Per-base quality was not reported, and no clone a single base away is much larger than it.

The collaborating institutions used their own protocols to collect whole blood in K2EDTA tubes. For TCRbeta analysis, collaborators shipped samples as frozen whole blood, isolated PBMCs, or DNA extracted from either of those sample types. The TCR was taken from a woman in her fifties or sixties with acute or convalescent COVID-19. Specimen: peripheral blood. The chain employs TRBV19 and TRBJ2-2, with 8 central nucleotides matching TRBD2. The CDR3 here reads CASSDRGGFTGELFF. Here is the DNA: TGTGCCAGTAGTGATCGGGGGGGCTTCACCGGGGAGCTGTTTTTT.